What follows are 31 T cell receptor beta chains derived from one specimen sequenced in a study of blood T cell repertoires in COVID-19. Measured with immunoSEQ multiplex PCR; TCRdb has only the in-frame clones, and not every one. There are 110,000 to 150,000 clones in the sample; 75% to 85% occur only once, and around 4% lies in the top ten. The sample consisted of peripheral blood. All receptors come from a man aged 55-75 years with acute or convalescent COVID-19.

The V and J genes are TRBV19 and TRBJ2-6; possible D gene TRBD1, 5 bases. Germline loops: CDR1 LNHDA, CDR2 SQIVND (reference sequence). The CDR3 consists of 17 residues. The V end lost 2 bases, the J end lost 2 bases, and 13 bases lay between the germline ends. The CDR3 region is CASSIWVGQAGANVLTF. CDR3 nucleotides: TGTGCCAGTAGTATATGGGTGGGGCAGGCTGGGGCCAACGTCCTGACTTTC.

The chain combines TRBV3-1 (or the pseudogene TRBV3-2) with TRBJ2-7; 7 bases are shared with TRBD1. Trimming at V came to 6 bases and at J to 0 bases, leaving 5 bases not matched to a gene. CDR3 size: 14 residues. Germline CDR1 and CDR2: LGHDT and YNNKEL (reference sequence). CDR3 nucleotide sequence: TGTGCCAGCAGGCCTACAGGGGCCTCCTACGAGCAGTACTTC. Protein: CASRPTGASYEQYF.

CDR3 in amino acids: CASSLSRVDEQYF. As DNA, the CDR3 is TGTGCCAGCAGCTTATCCAGGGTCGACGAGCAGTACTTC. This chain links TRBV7-9 with TRBJ2-7; D is possibly TRBD1 (5 bases). V lost 2 bases and J lost 5, with 10 bases in between. The germline CDR1 and CDR2 sequences are SEHNR and FQNEAQ (reference sequence). This CDR3 spans 13 amino acids.

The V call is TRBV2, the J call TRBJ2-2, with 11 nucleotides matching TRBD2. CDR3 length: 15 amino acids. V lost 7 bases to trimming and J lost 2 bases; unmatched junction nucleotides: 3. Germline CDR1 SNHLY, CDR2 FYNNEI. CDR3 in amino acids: CASKGLAVNTGELFF. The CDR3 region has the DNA TGTGCCAGCAAGGGACTAGCGGTTAACACCGGGGAGCTGTTTTTT.

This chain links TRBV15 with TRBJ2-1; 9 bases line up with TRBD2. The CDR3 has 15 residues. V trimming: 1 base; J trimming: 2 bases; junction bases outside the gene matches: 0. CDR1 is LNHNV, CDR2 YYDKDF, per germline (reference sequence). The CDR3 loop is CATSRASGTYNEQFF. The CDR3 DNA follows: TGTGCCACCAGCAGAGCTAGCGGGACCTACAATGAGCAGTTCTTC.

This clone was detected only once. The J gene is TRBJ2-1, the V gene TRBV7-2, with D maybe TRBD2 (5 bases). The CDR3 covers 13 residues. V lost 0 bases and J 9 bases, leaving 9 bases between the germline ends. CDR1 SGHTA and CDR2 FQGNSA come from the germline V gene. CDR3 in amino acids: CASSLAGESEQFF. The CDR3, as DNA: TGTGCCAGCAGCTTAGCGGGAGAAAGTGAGCAGTTCTTC. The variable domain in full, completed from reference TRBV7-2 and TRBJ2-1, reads GAGVSQSPSNKVTEKGKDVELRCDPISGHTALYWYRQSLGQGLEFLIYFQGNSAPDKSGLPSDRFSAERTGGSVSTLTIQRTQQEDSAVYLCASSLAGESEQFFGPGTRLTVL.

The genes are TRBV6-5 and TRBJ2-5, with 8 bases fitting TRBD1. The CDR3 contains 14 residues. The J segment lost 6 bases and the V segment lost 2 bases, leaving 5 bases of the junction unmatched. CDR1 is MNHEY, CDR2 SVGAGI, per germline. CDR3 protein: CASSYGQGRKTQYF. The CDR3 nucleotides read TGTGCCAGCAGTTACGGACAGGGTAGGAAGACCCAGTACTTC.

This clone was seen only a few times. The CDR3, as DNA: TGTGCCAGCAGCTTGGGGGACAGGGTCTATGGCTACACCTTC. Its translation: CASSLGDRVYGYTF. J is TRBJ1-2 and V is TRBV5-6, with TRBD1 identical over 9 bases. Losses at the gene ends were 0 bases for V and 4 bases for J; bases not matched to a gene: 1. Germline V CDR1 and CDR2: SGHDT, YYEEEE. The CDR3 is 14 residues long.

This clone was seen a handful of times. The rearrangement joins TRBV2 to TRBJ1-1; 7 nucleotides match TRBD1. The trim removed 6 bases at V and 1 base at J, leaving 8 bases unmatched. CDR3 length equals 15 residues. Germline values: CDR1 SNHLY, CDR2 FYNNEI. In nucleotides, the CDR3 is TGTGCCAGCAGCCTAGGGGGCGCGGGGAACACTGAAGCTTTCTTT. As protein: CASSLGGAGNTEAFF.

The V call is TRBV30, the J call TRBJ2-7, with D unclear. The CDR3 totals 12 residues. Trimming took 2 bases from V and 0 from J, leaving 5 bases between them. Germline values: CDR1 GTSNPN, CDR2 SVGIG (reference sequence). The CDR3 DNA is TGTGCCTGGAGTCTAACCTCCTACGAGCAGTACTTC. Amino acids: CAWSLTSYEQYF.

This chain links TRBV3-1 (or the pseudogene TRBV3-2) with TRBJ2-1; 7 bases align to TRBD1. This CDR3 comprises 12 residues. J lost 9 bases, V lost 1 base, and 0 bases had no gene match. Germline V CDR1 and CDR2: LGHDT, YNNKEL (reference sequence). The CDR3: CASSQAGGEQFF. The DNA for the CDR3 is TGTGCCAGCAGCCAAGCAGGGGGTGAGCAGTTCTTC.

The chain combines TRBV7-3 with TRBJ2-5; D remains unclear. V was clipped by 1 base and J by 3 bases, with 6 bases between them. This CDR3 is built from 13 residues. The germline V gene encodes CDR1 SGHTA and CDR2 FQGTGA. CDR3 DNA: TGTGCCAGCAGCTTAATAGCTGAAGAGACCCAGTACTTC. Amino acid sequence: CASSLIAEETQYF.

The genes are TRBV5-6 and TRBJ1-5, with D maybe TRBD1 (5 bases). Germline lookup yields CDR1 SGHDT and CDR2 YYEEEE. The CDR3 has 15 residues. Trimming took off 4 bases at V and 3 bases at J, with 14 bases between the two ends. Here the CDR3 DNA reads TGTGCCAGCAGCGTGCACAGGAGTTTCAATCAGCCCCAGCATTTT. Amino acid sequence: CASSVHRSFNQPQHF.

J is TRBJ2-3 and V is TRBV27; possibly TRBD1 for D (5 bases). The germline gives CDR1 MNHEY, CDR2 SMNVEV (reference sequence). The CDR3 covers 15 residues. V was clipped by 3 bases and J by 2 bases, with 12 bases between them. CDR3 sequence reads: CASSFQGSDTDTQYF. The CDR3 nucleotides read TGTGCCAGCAGTTTTCAGGGCTCCGACACAGATACGCAGTATTTT.

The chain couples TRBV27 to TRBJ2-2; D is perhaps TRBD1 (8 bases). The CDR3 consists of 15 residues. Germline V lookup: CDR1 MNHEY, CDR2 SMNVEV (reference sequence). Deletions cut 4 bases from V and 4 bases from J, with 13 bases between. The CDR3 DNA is TGTGCCAGCAGTTCGACAGGGGAGGGCACCGGGGAGCTGTTTTTT. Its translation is CASSSTGEGTGELFF.

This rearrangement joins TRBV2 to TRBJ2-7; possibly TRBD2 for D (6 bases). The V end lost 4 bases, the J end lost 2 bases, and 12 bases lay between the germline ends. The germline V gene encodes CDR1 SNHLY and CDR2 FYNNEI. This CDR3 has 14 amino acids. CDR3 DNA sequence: TGTGCCAGCAGTGGAGGGGAGGCCCCCTACGAGCAGTACTTC. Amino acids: CASSGGEAPYEQYF.

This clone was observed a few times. CDR3 protein: CASSQLGTGQAKNIQYF. The DNA of the CDR3 is TGTGCCAGCAGCCAATTGGGAACAGGACAAGCCAAAAACATTCAGTACTTC. The chain employs TRBV4-2 and TRBJ2-4, with a possible D match to TRBD1 (5 bases). Trimming left V 2 bases short and J 0 bases short, with 14 bases between. Germline loops: CDR1 LGHNA, CDR2 YNFKEQ. CDR3 length: 17 amino acids.

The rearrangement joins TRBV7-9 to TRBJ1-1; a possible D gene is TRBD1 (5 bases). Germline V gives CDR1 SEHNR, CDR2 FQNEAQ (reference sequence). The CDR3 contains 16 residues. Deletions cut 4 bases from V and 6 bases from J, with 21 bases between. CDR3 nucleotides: TGTGCCAGCAGCTCGACAGCCAGCGTCTCTGGCGCTGAAGCTTTCTTT. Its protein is CASSSTASVSGAEAFF.

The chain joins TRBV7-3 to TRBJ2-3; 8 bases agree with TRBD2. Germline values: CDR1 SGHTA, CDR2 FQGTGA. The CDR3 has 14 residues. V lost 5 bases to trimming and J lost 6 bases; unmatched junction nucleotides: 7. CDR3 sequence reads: CASSPGTSFDTQYF. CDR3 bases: TGTGCCAGCAGCCCTGGGACTAGTTTTGATACGCAGTATTTT.

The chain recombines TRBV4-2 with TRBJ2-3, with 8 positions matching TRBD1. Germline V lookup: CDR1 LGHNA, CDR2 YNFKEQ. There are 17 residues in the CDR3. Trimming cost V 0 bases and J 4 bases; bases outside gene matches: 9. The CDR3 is CASSQEGTAGGADTQYF. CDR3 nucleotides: TGTGCCAGCAGCCAAGAAGGAACTGCAGGGGGCGCAGATACGCAGTATTTT.

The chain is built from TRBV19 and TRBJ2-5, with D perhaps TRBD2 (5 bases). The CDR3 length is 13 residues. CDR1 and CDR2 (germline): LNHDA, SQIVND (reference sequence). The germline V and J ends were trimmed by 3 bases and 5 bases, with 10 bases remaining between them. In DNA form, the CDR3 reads TGTGCCAGTAGTATGGCGGGCGGGGAGACCCAGTACTTC. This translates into CASSMAGGETQYF.

DNA of the CDR3: TGCAGCGCTGGGGGGCTAGCGGGAGTAAGGACCGGGGAGCTGTTTTTT. Translated: CSAGGLAGVRTGELFF. The V gene is TRBV29-1, the J gene TRBJ2-2, with TRBD2 matching over 10 bases. CDR3 length: 16 residues. The V gene end was trimmed by 7 bases and the J gene end by 5 bases; junction bases not matched to a gene: 13. Per the germline V gene, CDR1 is SQVTM and CDR2 is ANQGSEA.

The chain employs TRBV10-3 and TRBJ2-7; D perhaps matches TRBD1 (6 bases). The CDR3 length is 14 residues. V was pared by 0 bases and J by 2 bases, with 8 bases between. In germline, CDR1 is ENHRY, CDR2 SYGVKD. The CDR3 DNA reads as TGTGCCATCAGTGAGTCGGGACACCCCTACGAGCAGTACTTC. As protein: CAISESGHPYEQYF.

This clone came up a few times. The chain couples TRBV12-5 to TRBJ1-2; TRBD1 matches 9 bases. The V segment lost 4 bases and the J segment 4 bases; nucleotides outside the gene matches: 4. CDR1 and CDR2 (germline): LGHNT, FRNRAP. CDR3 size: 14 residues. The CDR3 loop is CASGSGTGPYGYTF. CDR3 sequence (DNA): TGTGCTAGTGGTTCCGGGACAGGGCCCTATGGCTACACCTTC.

CDR3: CASGLGWTSGRIAGELFF. The DNA of the CDR3 is TGTGCTAGTGGTTTGGGATGGACTAGCGGGAGGATCGCCGGGGAGCTGTTTTTT. The chain has TRBV12-5 and TRBJ2-2; TRBD2 agrees at 14 bases. The germline V gene encodes CDR1 LGHNT and CDR2 FRNRAP. This CDR3 contains 18 residues. V shed 1 base and J 6 bases; nucleotides not matched to a gene: 7.

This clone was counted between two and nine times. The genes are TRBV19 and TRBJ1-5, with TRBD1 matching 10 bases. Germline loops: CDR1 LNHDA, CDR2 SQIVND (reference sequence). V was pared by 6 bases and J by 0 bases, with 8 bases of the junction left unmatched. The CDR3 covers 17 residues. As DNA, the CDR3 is TGTGCCAGTAGCCTGCGGACAGGGGGGTATAGCAATCAGCCCCAGCATTTT. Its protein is CASSLRTGGYSNQPQHF.

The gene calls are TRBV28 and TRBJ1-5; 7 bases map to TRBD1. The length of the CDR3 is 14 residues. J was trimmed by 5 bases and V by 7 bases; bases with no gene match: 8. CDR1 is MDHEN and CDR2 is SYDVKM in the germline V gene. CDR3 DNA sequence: TGTGCCAGCACCCAAGACAGGGTCTATCAGCCCCAGCATTTT. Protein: CASTQDRVYQPQHF.

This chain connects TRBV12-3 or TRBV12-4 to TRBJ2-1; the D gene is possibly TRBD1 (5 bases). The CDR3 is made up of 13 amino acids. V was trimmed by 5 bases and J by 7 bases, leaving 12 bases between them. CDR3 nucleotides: TGTGCCAGCAGTCTCCAGGGTGAGAATGAGCAGTTCTTC. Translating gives CASSLQGENEQFF.

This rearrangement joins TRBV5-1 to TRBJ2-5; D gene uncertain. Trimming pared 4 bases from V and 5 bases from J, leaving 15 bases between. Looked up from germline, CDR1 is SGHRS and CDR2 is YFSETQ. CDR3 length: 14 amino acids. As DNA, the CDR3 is TGCGCCAGCAGCCTGCTAGATCCGTCGGAGACCCAGTACTTC. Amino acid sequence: CASSLLDPSETQYF.

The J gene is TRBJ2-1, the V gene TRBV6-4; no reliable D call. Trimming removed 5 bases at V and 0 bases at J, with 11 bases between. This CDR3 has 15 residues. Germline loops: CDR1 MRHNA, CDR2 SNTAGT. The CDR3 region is CASSSRLSSYNEQFF. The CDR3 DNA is TGTGCCAGCAGTTCAAGACTCAGCTCCTACAATGAGCAGTTCTTC.

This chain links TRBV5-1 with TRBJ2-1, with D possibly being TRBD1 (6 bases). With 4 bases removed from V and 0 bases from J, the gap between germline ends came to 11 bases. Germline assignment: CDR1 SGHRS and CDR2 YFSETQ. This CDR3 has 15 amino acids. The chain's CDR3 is CASSARTDSYNEQFF. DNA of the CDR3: TGCGCCAGCAGCGCCCGGACAGACTCCTACAATGAGCAGTTCTTC.